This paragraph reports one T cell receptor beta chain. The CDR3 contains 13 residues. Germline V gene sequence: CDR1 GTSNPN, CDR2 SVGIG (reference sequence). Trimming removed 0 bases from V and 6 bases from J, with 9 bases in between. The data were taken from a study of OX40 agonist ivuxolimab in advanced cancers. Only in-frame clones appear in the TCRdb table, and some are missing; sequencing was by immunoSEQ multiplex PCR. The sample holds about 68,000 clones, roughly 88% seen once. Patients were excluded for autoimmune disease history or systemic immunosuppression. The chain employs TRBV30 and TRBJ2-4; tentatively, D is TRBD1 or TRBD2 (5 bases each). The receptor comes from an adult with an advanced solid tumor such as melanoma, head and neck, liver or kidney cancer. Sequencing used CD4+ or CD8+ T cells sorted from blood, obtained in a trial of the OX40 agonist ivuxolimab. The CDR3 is CAWSVRGANIQYF. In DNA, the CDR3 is TGTGCCTGGAGTGTACGAGGGGCAAACATTCAGTACTTC.